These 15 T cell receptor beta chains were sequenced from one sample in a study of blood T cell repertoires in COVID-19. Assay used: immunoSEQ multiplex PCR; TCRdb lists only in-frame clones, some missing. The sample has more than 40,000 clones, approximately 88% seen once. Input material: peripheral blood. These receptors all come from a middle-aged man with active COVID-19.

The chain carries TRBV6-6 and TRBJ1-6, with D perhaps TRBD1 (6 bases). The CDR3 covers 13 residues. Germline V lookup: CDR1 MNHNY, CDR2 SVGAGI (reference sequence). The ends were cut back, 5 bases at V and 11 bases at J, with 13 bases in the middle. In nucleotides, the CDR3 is TGTGCCAGCAGTACCCACAGGGAGCCACCCCTCCACTTT. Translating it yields CASSTHREPPLHF.

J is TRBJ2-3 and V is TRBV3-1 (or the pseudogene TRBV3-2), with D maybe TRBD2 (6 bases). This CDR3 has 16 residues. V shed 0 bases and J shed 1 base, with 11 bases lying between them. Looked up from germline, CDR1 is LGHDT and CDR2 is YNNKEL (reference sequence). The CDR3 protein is CASSQDRPGGTDTQYF. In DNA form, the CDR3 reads TGTGCCAGCAGCCAAGATCGCCCGGGGGGCACAGATACGCAGTATTTT.

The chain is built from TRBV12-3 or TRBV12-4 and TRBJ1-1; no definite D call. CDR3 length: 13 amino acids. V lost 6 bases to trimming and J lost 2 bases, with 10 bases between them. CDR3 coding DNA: TGTGCCAGCAGGGCCACTAAAAACACTGAAGCTTTCTTT. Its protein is CASRATKNTEAFF.

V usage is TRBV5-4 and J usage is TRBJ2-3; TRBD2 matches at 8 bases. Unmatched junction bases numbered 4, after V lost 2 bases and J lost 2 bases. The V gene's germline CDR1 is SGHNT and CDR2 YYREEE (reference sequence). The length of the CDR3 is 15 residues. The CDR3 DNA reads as TGTGCCAGCAGCTTAGGTAGCGGGGCCACAGATACGCAGTATTTT. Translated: CASSLGSGATDTQYF.

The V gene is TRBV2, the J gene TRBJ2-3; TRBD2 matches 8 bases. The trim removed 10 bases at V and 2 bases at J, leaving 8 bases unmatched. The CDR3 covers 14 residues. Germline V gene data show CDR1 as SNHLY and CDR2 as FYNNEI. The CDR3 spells CATAGGRLTDTQYF. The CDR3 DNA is TGTGCCACCGCCGGCGGGAGGCTCACAGATACGCAGTATTTT.

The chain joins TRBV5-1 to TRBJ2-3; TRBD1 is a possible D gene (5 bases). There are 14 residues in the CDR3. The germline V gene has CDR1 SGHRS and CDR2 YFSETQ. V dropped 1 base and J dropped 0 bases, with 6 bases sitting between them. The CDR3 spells CASSLPGSTDTQYF. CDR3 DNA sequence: TGCGCCAGCAGCTTGCCAGGGAGCACAGATACGCAGTATTTT. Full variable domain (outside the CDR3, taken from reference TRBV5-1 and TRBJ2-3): KAGVTQTPRYLIKTRGQQVTLSCSPISGHRSVSWYQQTPGQGLQFLFEYFSETQRNKGNFPGRFSGRQFSNSRSEMNVSTLELGDSALYLCASSLPGSTDTQYFGPGTRLTVL.

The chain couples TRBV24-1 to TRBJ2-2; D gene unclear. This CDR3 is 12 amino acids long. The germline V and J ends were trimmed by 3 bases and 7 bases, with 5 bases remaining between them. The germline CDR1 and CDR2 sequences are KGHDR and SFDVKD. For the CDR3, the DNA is TGTGCCACCAGTGATAAATACGGGGAGCTGTTTTTT. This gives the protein CATSDKYGELFF.

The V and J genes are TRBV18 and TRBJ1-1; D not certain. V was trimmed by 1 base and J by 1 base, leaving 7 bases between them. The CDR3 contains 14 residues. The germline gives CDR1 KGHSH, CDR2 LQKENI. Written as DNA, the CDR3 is TGTGCCAGCTCACCACTAGATTCGAACACTGAAGCTTTCTTT. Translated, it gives CASSPLDSNTEAFF.

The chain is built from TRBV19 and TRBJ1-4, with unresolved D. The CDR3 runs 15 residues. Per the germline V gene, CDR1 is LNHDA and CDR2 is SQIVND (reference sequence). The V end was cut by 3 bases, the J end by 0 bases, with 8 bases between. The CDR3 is CASSIGGATNEKLFF. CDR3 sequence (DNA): TGTGCCAGTAGTATCGGAGGAGCAACTAATGAAAAACTGTTTTTT.

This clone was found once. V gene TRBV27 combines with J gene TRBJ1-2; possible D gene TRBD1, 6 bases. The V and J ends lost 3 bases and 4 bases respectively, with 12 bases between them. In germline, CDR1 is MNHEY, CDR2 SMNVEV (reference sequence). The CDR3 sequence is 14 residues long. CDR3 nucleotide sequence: TGTGCCAGCAGTTTCGGGACACATGGCTATGGCTACACCTTC. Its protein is CASSFGTHGYGYTF.

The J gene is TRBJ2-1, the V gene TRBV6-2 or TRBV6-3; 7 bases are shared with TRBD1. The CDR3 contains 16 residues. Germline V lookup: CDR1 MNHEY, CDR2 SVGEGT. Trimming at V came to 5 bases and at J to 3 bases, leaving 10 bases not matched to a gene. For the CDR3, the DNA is TGTGCCAGCAGTCCAAGGACAGGCCTTTACTACAATGAGCAGTTCTTC. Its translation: CASSPRTGLYYNEQFF.

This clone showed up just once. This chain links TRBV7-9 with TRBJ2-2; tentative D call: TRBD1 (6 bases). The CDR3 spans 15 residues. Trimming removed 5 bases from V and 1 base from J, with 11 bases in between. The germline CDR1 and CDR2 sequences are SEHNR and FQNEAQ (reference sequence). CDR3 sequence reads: CASSPLQGNTGELFF. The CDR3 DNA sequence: TGTGCCAGCAGCCCCCTACAGGGGAACACCGGGGAGCTGTTTTTT.

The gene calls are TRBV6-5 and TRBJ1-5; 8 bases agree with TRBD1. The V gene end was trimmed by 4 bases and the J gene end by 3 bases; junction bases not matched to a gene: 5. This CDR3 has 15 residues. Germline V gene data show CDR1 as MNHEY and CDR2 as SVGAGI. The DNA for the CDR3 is TGTGCCAGCAGTTCGCAGGGGGCTCCCAATCAGCCCCAGCATTTT. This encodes CASSSQGAPNQPQHF.

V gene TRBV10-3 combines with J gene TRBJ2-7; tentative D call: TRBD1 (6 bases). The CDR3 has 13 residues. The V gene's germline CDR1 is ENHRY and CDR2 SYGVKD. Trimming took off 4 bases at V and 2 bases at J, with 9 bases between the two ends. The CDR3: CAISAAGAYEQYV. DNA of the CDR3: TGTGCCATCAGTGCAGCAGGGGCCTACGAGCAGTACGTC.

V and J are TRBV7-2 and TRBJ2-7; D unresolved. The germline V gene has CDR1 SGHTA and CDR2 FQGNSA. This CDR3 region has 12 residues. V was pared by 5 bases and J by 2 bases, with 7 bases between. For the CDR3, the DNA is TGTGCCAGCAGCCACCTACCCTACGAGCAGTACTTC. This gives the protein CASSHLPYEQYF.